This paragraph covers one TCR beta chain sequence. V gave up 3 bases and J gave up 7 bases; unmatched junction bases: 8. Germline lookup yields CDR1 KGHSH and CDR2 LQKENI. This CDR3 comprises 14 residues. This sample is drawn from a study of blood T cell repertoires in COVID-19. The table came from immunoSEQ multiplex PCR; TCRdb's copy has only in-frame clones and leaves some out. The sample has around 95,000 clones; around four fifths are singletons. The V and J genes are TRBV18 and TRBJ2-5; TRBD2 agrees at 7 bases. This TCR was sampled from a man in his forties or fifties with active or convalescent COVID-19. Sequences were obtained from peripheral blood. The CDR3 region is CASSPPQGGRTQYF. The CDR3 nucleotides read TGTGCCAGCTCACCTCCGCAGGGAGGGAGGACCCAGTACTTC.